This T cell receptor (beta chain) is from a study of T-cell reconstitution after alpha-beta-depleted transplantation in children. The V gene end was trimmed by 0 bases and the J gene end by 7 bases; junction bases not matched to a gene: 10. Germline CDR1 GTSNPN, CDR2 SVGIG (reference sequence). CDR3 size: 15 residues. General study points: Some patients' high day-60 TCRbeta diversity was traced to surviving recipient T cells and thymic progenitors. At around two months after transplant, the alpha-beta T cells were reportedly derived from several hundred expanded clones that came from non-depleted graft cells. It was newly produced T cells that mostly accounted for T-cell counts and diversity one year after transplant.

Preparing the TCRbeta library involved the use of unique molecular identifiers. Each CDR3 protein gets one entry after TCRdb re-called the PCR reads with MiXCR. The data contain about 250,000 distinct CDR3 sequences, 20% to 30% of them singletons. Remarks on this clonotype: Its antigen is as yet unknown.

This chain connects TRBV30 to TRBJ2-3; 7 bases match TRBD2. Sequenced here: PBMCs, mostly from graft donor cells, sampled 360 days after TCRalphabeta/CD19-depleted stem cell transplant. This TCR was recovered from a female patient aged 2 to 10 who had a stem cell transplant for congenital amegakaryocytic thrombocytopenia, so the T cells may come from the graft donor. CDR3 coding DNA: TGTGCCTGGAGTGTCCCGGGGAAGCGGGAAAATACGCAGTATTTT. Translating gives CAWSVPGKRENTQYF.